The 28 T cell receptor beta chains listed next were all sequenced from one sample in a study of T cell responses to AZD1222 COVID-19 vaccine. This table comes from immunoSEQ multiplex PCR, and its TCRdb copy is limited to in-frame clones, with some not included. The repertoire holds over 150,000 clones, with roughly 92% as singletons. Sequencing used peripheral blood, obtained 28 days after the second AZD1222 dose. The receptors derive from an adult who received the AZD1222 COVID-19 vaccine.

In nucleotides, the CDR3 is TGTGCCAGCAGGCCCGGGGCCGGGAACACTGAAGCTTTCTTT. This sequence encodes CASRPGAGNTEAFF. The V and J genes are TRBV2 and TRBJ1-1, with D tentatively TRBD1 (5 bases). Trimming took 6 bases from V and 1 from J, leaving 12 bases between them. The CDR3 totals 14 residues. Per the germline V gene, CDR1 is SNHLY and CDR2 is FYNNEI.

This rearrangement joins TRBV19 to TRBJ1-6; D may be TRBD1 (5 bases). This CDR3 comprises 14 residues. Germline CDR1 and CDR2: LNHDA and SQIVND (reference sequence). Between the trimmed V and J ends, which lost 6 bases and 11 bases, there was a span of 17 bases. CDR3 coding DNA: TGTGCCAGTAGCACCCCTGGGGACGGACCACCCCTCCACTTT. This translates into CASSTPGDGPPLHF.

This clone turned up a few times. The chain carries TRBV5-5 and TRBJ1-2, with 10 bases identical to TRBD1. The CDR3 loop spans 15 amino acids. The germline V gene encodes CDR1 SGHKS and CDR2 YYEKEE (reference sequence). V was pared by 5 bases and J by 2 bases, with 6 bases of the junction left unmatched. CDR3 amino acids: CASRRTGGLNYGYTF. The CDR3, as DNA: TGTGCCAGCAGGCGGACAGGGGGGCTCAACTATGGCTACACCTTC.

V and J are TRBV28 and TRBJ1-2; D is possibly TRBD1 (5 bases). The CDR3 is 15 residues long. CDR1 and CDR2 from the germline V gene are MDHEN and SYDVKM. The V gene lost 6 bases and the J gene lost 1 base, with 15 bases spanning the gap. CDR3 sequence: CASSSGGLGNYGYTF. CDR3 coding DNA: TGTGCCAGCAGCTCGGGGGGTTTGGGTAACTATGGCTACACCTTC.

V gene TRBV11-2 combines with J gene TRBJ1-4; no definite D call. The germline CDR1 and CDR2 sequences are SGHAT and FQNNGV. V was shortened by 3 bases and J by 4 bases, with 6 bases between the two germline ends. The CDR3 runs to 13 residues. Written as DNA, the CDR3 is TGTGCCAGCAGCTTGGACCTTAATGAAAAACTGTTTTTT. As protein: CASSLDLNEKLFF.

This clone was seen only a few times. This chain joins TRBV11-2 and TRBJ1-2; D gene ambiguous. The CDR3 contains 11 residues. Per germline, CDR1 SGHAT and CDR2 FQNNGV. Trimming took 4 bases from V and 7 from J, leaving 7 bases between them. CDR3 loop: CASSSDSGYTF. CDR3 nucleotide sequence: TGTGCCAGCAGCTCGGACTCTGGCTACACCTTC.

The V and J genes are TRBV5-1 and TRBJ1-1; TRBD1 might be the D (6 bases). V lost 2 bases and J lost 1, with 18 bases in between. Germline CDR1 and CDR2: SGHRS and YFSETQ. The CDR3 loop spans 17 amino acids. The CDR3 nucleotides read TGCGCCAGCAGCTTCGTGCCGGCACAGGGTACGAACACTGAAGCTTTCTTT. It is translated as CASSFVPAQGTNTEAFF. Looking up the rest from reference TRBV5-1 and TRBJ1-1 gives the full variable domain: KAGVTQTPRYLIKTRGQQVTLSCSPISGHRSVSWYQQTPGQGLQFLFEYFSETQRNKGNFPGRFSGRQFSNSRSEMNVSTLELGDSALYLCASSFVPAQGTNTEAFFGQGTRLTVV.

This clone was observed a single time. The chain uses TRBV20-1 and TRBJ1-1, with D maybe TRBD1 (5 bases). V gave up 3 bases and J gave up 2 bases, with 10 bases separating them. From germline, CDR1 is DFQATT and CDR2 SNEGSKA (reference sequence). This CDR3 contains 13 residues. The CDR3 region is CSASPGANTEAFF. CDR3 bases: TGCAGTGCTAGTCCTGGGGCCAACACTGAAGCTTTCTTT.

The chain employs TRBV6-5 and TRBJ1-1; a possible D gene is TRBD1 (5 bases). CDR1 and CDR2 (germline): MNHEY, SVGAGI. The CDR3 is 14 residues long. V lost 6 bases, J lost 2 bases, and 13 bases lay in between. CDR3 residues: CASRLQVENTEAFF. In DNA form, the CDR3 reads TGTGCCAGCAGACTACAGGTGGAAAACACTGAAGCTTTCTTT.

This chain uses TRBV24-1 with TRBJ2-5; D remains ambiguous. Germline V gene lookup returns CDR1 KGHDR and CDR2 SFDVKD. Between the trimmed V and J ends, which lost 4 bases and 1 base, there was a span of 12 bases. The CDR3 covers 15 residues. CDR3 sequence (DNA): TGTGCCACCAGTGACCAACGGGCAGGCCAAGAGACCCAGTACTTC. Protein product: CATSDQRAGQETQYF.

The rearrangement joins TRBV5-4 to TRBJ2-2, with unresolved D. The CDR3 totals 13 residues. V lost 2 bases and J 7 bases, leaving 9 bases between the germline ends. The germline V gene has CDR1 SGHNT and CDR2 YYREEE (reference sequence). CDR3 nucleotide sequence: TGTGCCAGCAGCTTAACGACGGGCGGGGAGCTGTTTTTT. This gives the protein CASSLTTGGELFF.

V and J are TRBV11-1 and TRBJ1-1; a possible D gene is TRBD1 (5 bases). This CDR3 is 13 amino acids long. The V gene's germline CDR1 is SGHAT and CDR2 FQDESV (reference sequence). V shed 5 bases and J shed 1 base, with 8 bases lying between them. The CDR3 is CASSPGQNTEAFF. In DNA form, the CDR3 reads TGTGCCAGCAGCCCCGGACAGAACACTGAAGCTTTCTTT.

This clone was detected once. The genes are TRBV18 and TRBJ1-5, with TRBD1 matching 8 bases. The germline CDR1 and CDR2 sequences are KGHSH and LQKENI. The CDR3 totals 17 residues. With 4 bases clipped from V and 3 bases from J, the junction kept 11 bases outside the gene matches. The CDR3 sequence: CASSLMFADRVNQPQHF. The CDR3 bases are TGTGCCAGCTCACTGATGTTCGCGGACAGGGTCAATCAGCCCCAGCATTTT.

The gene calls are TRBV5-5 and TRBJ2-3; D unresolved. The CDR3 is 12 amino acids. The V end was cut by 2 bases, the J end by 4 bases, with 5 bases between. Germline CDR1 SGHKS, CDR2 YYEKEE (reference sequence). CDR3 nucleotides: TGTGCCAGCAGCTTCTCCCCAGATACGCAGTATTTT. Translated, it gives CASSFSPDTQYF.

This chain links TRBV4-1 with TRBJ2-7; D might be TRBD1 (5 bases). Between the trimmed V and J ends, which lost 1 base and 2 bases, there was a span of 9 bases. This CDR3 has 14 amino acids. The germline V gene has CDR1 MGHRA and CDR2 YSYEKL. Written as DNA, the CDR3 is TGCGCCAGCAGCCAAGCGACAGATCCCTACGAGCAGTACTTC. Its protein product is CASSQATDPYEQYF.

This clone is a singleton in its sample. The gene calls are TRBV6-5 and TRBJ1-3, with unresolved D. CDR1 is MNHEY, CDR2 SVGAGI, per germline. Trimming shortened V by 7 bases and J by 0 bases, and 13 bases separated the two germline ends. The CDR3 is 15 amino acids. The CDR3 reads CASTLDASSGNTIYF. The CDR3 DNA follows: TGTGCCAGCACTTTGGACGCTAGCTCTGGAAACACCATATATTTT.

The genes are TRBV6-2 or TRBV6-3 and TRBJ1-2, with 8 bases lining up with TRBD1. Germline V gives CDR1 MNHEY, CDR2 SVGEGT. Trimming cost V 5 bases and J 4 bases; bases outside gene matches: 9. The CDR3 loop spans 15 amino acids. The CDR3 region is CASSDTGGASYGYTF. CDR3 nucleotides: TGTGCCAGCAGTGACACAGGGGGTGCCAGCTATGGCTACACCTTC.

The V call is TRBV2, the J call TRBJ2-3; TRBD2 is a possible D gene (6 bases). Germline assignment: CDR1 SNHLY and CDR2 FYNNEI. V shed 4 bases and J shed 6 bases, with 20 bases lying between them. The CDR3 has 16 residues. The CDR3 loop reads CASSGPYSPGGDTQYF. DNA of the CDR3: TGTGCCAGCAGTGGCCCATATAGCCCTGGGGGGGATACGCAGTATTTT.

The V call is TRBV6-2 or TRBV6-3, the J call TRBJ1-4; possible D gene TRBD1, 5 bases. V was pared by 5 bases and J by 7 bases, with 14 bases between. The CDR3 consists of 14 residues. CDR1 and CDR2 from the germline V gene are MNHEY and SVGEGT. For the CDR3, the DNA is TGTGCCAGCAGTCCGGGGGGGATAGTTGAAAAACTGTTTTTT. Amino acid sequence: CASSPGGIVEKLFF.

V and J are TRBV7-2 and TRBJ1-2; 9 bases are a match to TRBD1. This CDR3 is 16 amino acids long. J was trimmed by 4 bases and V by 0 bases; bases with no gene match: 6. Germline CDR1 SGHTA, CDR2 FQGNSA. The CDR3 sequence: CASSLALGTGLYGYTF. As DNA, the CDR3 is TGTGCCAGCAGCTTAGCGCTTGGGACAGGGCTCTATGGCTACACCTTC.

J is TRBJ2-1 and V is TRBV10-2, with 9 positions matching TRBD2. With 1 base clipped from V and 0 bases from J, the junction kept 7 bases outside the gene matches. The CDR3 is made up of 18 amino acids. Germline V lookup: CDR1 WSHSY, CDR2 SAAADI. CDR3 sequence reads: CASSELASGGSSYNEQFF. The DNA of the CDR3 is TGCGCCAGCAGTGAGTTGGCCAGCGGGGGGAGCTCCTACAATGAGCAGTTCTTC.

The genes are TRBV20-1 and TRBJ1-3; D is undetermined. This CDR3 spans 11 amino acids. Germline CDR1 DFQATT, CDR2 SNEGSKA (reference sequence). The V gene lost 6 bases and the J gene lost 0 bases, with 3 bases spanning the gap. Here the CDR3 DNA reads TGCAGTGCGTACTCTGGAAACACCATATATTTT. This sequence encodes CSAYSGNTIYF.

The chain recombines TRBV27 with TRBJ1-3, with D perhaps TRBD1 (6 bases). The V end was cut by 5 bases, the J end by 2 bases, with 16 bases between. Germline lookup yields CDR1 MNHEY and CDR2 SMNVEV (reference sequence). The CDR3 loop spans 16 amino acids. The CDR3 DNA reads TGTGCCAGCAGTCTCACAGGGTTACTTGCTGGAAACACCATATATTTT. Residues: CASSLTGLLAGNTIYF.

This CDR3 is CASTSSGTLPGYTF. Written as DNA, the CDR3 is TGTGCCAGCACTTCCTCCGGGACATTGCCTGGCTACACCTTC. The V gene is TRBV28, the J gene TRBJ1-2, with D perhaps matching TRBD1 (6 bases). This CDR3 is built from 14 residues. CDR1 MDHEN and CDR2 SYDVKM come from the germline V gene. Trimming left V 7 bases short and J 7 bases short, with 19 bases between.

This chain joins TRBV7-3 and TRBJ2-2, with D tentatively TRBD1 or TRBD2 (5 bases each). Germline V gene lookup returns CDR1 SGHTA and CDR2 FQGTGA. The CDR3 extends over 16 amino acids. Trimming left V 1 base short and J 3 bases short, with 12 bases between. Here the CDR3 DNA reads TGTGCCAGCAGCTTAATTATGGGACCCTACACCGGGGAGCTGTTTTTT. It encodes CASSLIMGPYTGELFF. The variable domain in full, completed from reference TRBV7-3 and TRBJ2-2, reads GAGVSQTPSNKVTEKGKYVELRCDPISGHTALYWYRQSLGQGPEFLIYFQGTGAADDSGLPNDRFFAVRPEGSVSTLKIQRTERGDSAVYLCASSLIMGPYTGELFFGEGSRLTVL.

This clone appeared once. The gene calls are TRBV7-9 and TRBJ1-5; D possibly corresponds to TRBD1 (5 bases). V was shortened by 5 bases and J by 2 bases, with 10 bases between the two germline ends. Germline V gene data show CDR1 as SEHNR and CDR2 as FQNEAQ (reference sequence). The CDR3 has 14 amino acids. As DNA, the CDR3 is TGTGCCAGCAGCCCCCGAGGGGGCAATCAGCCCCAGCATTTT. This gives the protein CASSPRGGNQPQHF.

This rearrangement joins TRBV7-9 to TRBJ1-5; 9 bases agree with TRBD1. The trim removed 5 bases at V and 7 bases at J, leaving 12 bases unmatched. CDR1 and CDR2 from the germline V gene are SEHNR and FQNEAQ (reference sequence). CDR3 length equals 16 residues. In nucleotides, the CDR3 is TGTGCCAGCAGCGCGGGACAGGGACACTATCGGCAGCCCCAGCATTTT. Translation: CASSAGQGHYRQPQHF.

The V call is TRBV15, the J call TRBJ1-1; D gene ambiguous. CDR3 length: 14 amino acids. Trimming shortened V by 5 bases and J by 0 bases, and 10 bases separated the two germline ends. Germline CDR1 LNHNV, CDR2 YYDKDF (reference sequence). CDR3 in amino acids: CATSPYAVNTEAFF. The CDR3 nucleotides are TGTGCCACCAGCCCTTACGCGGTGAACACTGAAGCTTTCTTT.